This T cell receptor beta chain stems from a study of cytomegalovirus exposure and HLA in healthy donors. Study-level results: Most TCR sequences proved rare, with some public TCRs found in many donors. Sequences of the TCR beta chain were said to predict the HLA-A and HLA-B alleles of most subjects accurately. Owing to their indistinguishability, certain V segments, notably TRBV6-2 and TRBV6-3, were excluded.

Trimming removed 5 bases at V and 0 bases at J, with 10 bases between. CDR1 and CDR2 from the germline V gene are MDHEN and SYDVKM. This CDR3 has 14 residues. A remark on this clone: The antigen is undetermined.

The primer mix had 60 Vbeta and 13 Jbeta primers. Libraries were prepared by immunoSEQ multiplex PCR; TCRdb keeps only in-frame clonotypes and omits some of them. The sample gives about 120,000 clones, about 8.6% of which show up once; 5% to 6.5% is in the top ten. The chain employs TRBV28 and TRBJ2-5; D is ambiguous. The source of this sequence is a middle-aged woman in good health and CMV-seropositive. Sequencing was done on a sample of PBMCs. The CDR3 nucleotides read TGTGCCAGCAGTGCGACTCGCAACCAAGAGACCCAGTACTTC. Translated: CASSATRNQETQYF.